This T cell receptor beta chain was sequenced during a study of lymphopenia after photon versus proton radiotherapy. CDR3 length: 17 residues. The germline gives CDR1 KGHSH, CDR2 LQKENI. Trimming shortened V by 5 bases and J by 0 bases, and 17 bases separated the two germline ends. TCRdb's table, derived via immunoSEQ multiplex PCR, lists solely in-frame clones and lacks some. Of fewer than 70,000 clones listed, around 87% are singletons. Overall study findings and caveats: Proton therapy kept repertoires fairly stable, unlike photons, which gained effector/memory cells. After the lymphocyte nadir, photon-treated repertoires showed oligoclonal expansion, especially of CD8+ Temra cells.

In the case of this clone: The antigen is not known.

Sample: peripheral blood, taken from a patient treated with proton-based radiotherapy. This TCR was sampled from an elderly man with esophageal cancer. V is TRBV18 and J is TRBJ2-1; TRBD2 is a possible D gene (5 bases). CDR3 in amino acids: CASSSSRAESSYNEQFF. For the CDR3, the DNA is TGTGCCAGCTCATCGAGCAGAGCGGAAAGCTCCTACAATGAGCAGTTCTTC.